The 2 T cell receptor beta chains below come from one sample, sequenced in a study of CD8+ T cells in alopecia areata. Separation of pooled cutaneous lymph node cells was by sorting with CD4, CD8alpha, NKG2D, NKG2ACE and other markers. Once RNA had been extracted, it was reverse transcribed into cDNA to act as the sequencing template. The protocol was immunoSEQ multiplex PCR, while the TCRdb copy is restricted to in-frame clones and leaves out a portion. The repertoire yields about 2,200 clones, none seen only once; the top ten contain about 45%. Material: CD8+ T cells sorted from a lymph node. The origin of the receptors is a C3H/HeJ mouse with alopecia areata. The mouse strain carries the MHC haplotype H2-k.

Turning to this clone: Genes here carry mouse names. Read sequence stops 4 residues before the CDR3 end, and the germline J gene provides the missing end. This chain uses TRBV13-2 with TRBJ2-7; weak D call: TRBD2 (7 bases). This CDR3 comprises 14 residues. The germline gives CDR1 NNHNN, CDR2 SYGAGS (reference sequence). The DNA read from the CDR3 is TGTGCCAGCGGTGATAGGGGGGGGACTTAT. Translated: CASGDRGGTY. The entire CDR3 is CASGDRGGTYEQYF.

This clone was seen a few times. The gene symbols are mouse symbols. The sequenced fragment ends 4 residues before the CDR3 boundary, so the rest is inferred from the germline J gene. The chain has TRBV13-2 and TRBJ2-4, with 8 nucleotides matching TRBD2. This CDR3 is 15 amino acids long. With 2 bases clipped from V and 3 bases from J, the junction kept 5 bases outside the gene matches. CDR1 NNHNN and CDR2 SYGAGS come from the germline V gene (reference sequence). CDR3 DNA (partial): TGTGCCAGCGGTGAATGGGGGGGTTCCCAAAAC. Protein product: CASGEWGGSQN. The entire CDR3 protein reads CASGEWGGSQNTLYF.